These 3 T cell receptor beta chains share one sample of origin, sequenced in a study of CD8 T cells in ankylosing spondylitis. A single record per CDR3 protein comes from TCRdb applying MiXCR to the 5' RACE reads. The sample records under 950,000 distinct CDR3 sequences, around a fifth being singletons. Points from the study as a whole: A motif in TCR beta, a set of roughly eight highly homologous variants, appeared characteristic of ankylosing spondylitis blood.

No antigen has been assigned to these receptors. Sequencing used blood, either unsorted or a sorted T cell fraction (not recorded which). The receptors here all came from a male donor with ankylosing spondylitis.

This rearrangement joins TRBV29-1 to TRBJ2-3, with 9 bases matching TRBD2. CDR1 is SQVTM, CDR2 ANQGSEA, per germline. Germline trimming cut 4 bases from V and 6 bases from J; bases unmatched to any gene: 8. The CDR3 has 14 residues. This chain's CDR3 is CSVVIVLAGDTQYF. In DNA, the CDR3 is TGCAGCGTTGTAATTGTCCTAGCGGGGGATACGCAGTATTTT.

This chain connects TRBV24-1 to TRBJ2-1, with 9 nucleotides matching TRBD2. The CDR3 totals 16 residues. Germline CDR1 KGHDR, CDR2 SFDVKD. V shed 3 bases and J 6 bases; nucleotides not matched to a gene: 8. CDR3 in amino acids: CATSDPGTSRPNEQFF. The CDR3 bases are TGTGCCACCAGTGATCCCGGGACTAGCCGACCCAATGAGCAGTTCTTC.

This chain joins TRBV7-8 and TRBJ2-7; perhaps TRBD1 as D (6 bases). The CDR3 runs 15 residues. CDR1 is SGHVS, CDR2 FQNEAQ, per germline. V lost 5 bases, J lost 0 bases, and 14 bases lay in between. CDR3 residues: CASSQRSGVSYEQYF. The CDR3 DNA sequence: TGTGCCAGCAGCCAACGTTCAGGGGTCTCCTACGAGCAGTACTTC.